This T cell receptor (beta chain) was retrieved from a study of blood T cell repertoires in COVID-19 (dated by TCRdb to about 2020). Broadly, across the study: The collaborator samples originated in the United States, Italy and Spain and spanned the acute and convalescent phases of COVID-19. The material from the prospective study consisted of cDNA or gDNA derived from T cells, B-cell-depleted T cells, or PBMCs. Subjects who had been exposed to COVID-19, were actively infected with it, or had recovered from it provided the deeply sampled blood TCRbeta repertoires that made up the dataset. The repertoires were made available in a free public database intended to serve as a resource for research on the immune response to SARS-CoV-2. Where available, HLA class I and class II types were obtained from metadata supplied by the sample provider rather than from assay-based typing. The sample metadata nearly always contained a de-identified subject ID, COVID-19 status, age in years and sex. Samples were obtained from the ongoing ImmuneRACE study (first 160 participants) and from about 1,300 subjects provided by 6 global collaborators. The paper's findings and limits, for the study overall: The amount of clinical and demographic metadata varied by source and participant and was provided uncurated.

On this clone itself: Its recognized antigen is unknown. Per-nucleotide qualities are absent, and no much larger clonotype sits a single base away.

CDR1 and CDR2, looked up from the germline V gene (reference sequence), are LNHDA and SQIVND. The CDR3 goes from the cysteine to the phenylalanine over 17 residues. Just the 51-base CDR3 DNA is kept, in frame starting at base 1. V is shortened by 5 bases, J by 2 bases, and the region joining them spans 19 bases. One collaborating source in Seattle enrolled patients while the patients were actively infected and followed the patients over time throughout the course of disease. Collaborating institutions collected whole blood in K2EDTA tubes following their own protocols. For TCRbeta analysis, collaborators shipped samples in one of three forms: frozen whole blood, isolated PBMCs, or DNA extracted from either of those sample types. The immunoSEQ Assay, a bias-controlled multiplex PCR, was used to amplify TCRbeta CDR3 regions from genomic DNA. The published analysis was carried out like this. Nucleated cell counts per sample were estimated from amplification of reference gene primers within the assay. To quantify the absolute abundance of each unique TCRbeta CDR3 rearrangement, sequence reads were collapsed and filtered. For each sample, productive Simpson clonality was calculated as the square root of Simpson's diversity index over productive rearrangements. The source is immuneACCESS, and TCRdb retained only in-frame sequences with V and J called. Part of the clones is not carried over; for the studies checked, unresolved V genes explain less than half of this, and the remainder is unexplained. That table furnishes V, J and clone size, whereas the DNA furnished D and trimming. Across this sample there are over 150,000 clones, with around 80% seen only once. Around 7% of the sample comes from the top ten.

The sequence was obtained from a woman aged 35 to 49 with COVID-19, enrolled during active disease. The sequence links TRBV19 to TRBJ2-1, and possibly TRBD1, on 5 matching bases. Sequencing was carried out using peripheral blood. At the DNA level, the sequence is TGTGCCAGTAGTTCCCGACAGAGAGATAGGGCCTACAATGAGCAGTTCTTC. Protein translation: CASSSRQRDRAYNEQFF.